These T cell receptor beta chains were read from a single sample in a study of blood T cell repertoires in COVID-19. Repertoires were generated with immunoSEQ multiplex PCR, while TCRdb's copy carries only in-frame clones and drops some. The sample records 40,000 to 60,000 clones, about 85% being singletons. Material: peripheral blood. These receptors all stem from a man in his forties with active COVID-19. Each CDR3 is given with its conserved first and last residue. A D gene is named only where the DNA matches it firmly. Clone size is not always given. Where it is, it says once, few, many or a class for expanded clones.

v_call: TRBV23-1
cdr3_length: 17
clone_size: .
j_call: TRBJ2-3
d_call: TRBD1
cdr3_nt: TGCGCCAGCAGTCAAGTAAAGGGGGCCGGGGGCACAGATACGCAGTATTTT
cdr3_aa: CASSQVKGAGGTDTQYF

v_call: TRBV7-8
cdr3_length: 18
clone_size: once
j_call: TRBJ2-7
d_call: TRBD2
cdr3_nt: TGTGCCAGCAGTTCACGACTAGCGGGAGGGCCAATTATCTACGAGCAGTACTTC
cdr3_aa: CASSSRLAGGPIIYEQYF

v_call: TRBV11-2
cdr3_length: 16
clone_size: .
j_call: TRBJ1-2
d_call: .
cdr3_nt: TGTGCCAGCAGCTTAGTGGGGGGGGAGACTAACTATGGCTACACCTTC
cdr3_aa: CASSLVGGETNYGYTF

v_call: TRBV6-4
cdr3_length: 15
clone_size: few
j_call: TRBJ2-1
d_call: TRBD2
cdr3_nt: TGTGCCAGCAGTGACTCGACTAGCGGGAGCAATGAGCAGTTCTTC
cdr3_aa: CASSDSTSGSNEQFF

v_call: TRBV18
cdr3_length: 17
clone_size: .
j_call: TRBJ2-3
d_call: TRBD2
cdr3_nt: TGTGCCAGCTCCCCGGGGCTAGCGGGAGGACGGACAGATACGCAGTATTTT
cdr3_aa: CASSPGLAGGRTDTQYF

v_call: TRBV4-2
cdr3_length: 18
clone_size: .
j_call: TRBJ2-3
d_call: TRBD2
cdr3_nt: TGTGCCAGCAGCCCCAACCCATCAGCGGGAGGCCGCACAGATACGCAGTATTTT
cdr3_aa: CASSPNPSAGGRTDTQYF

v_call: TRBV10-2
cdr3_length: 18
clone_size: .
j_call: TRBJ2-3
d_call: .
cdr3_nt: TGCGCCAGCAGTGAGTCGACTCGGGCCAGCGGGCGAGGAAATACGCAGTATTTT
cdr3_aa: CASSESTRASGRGNTQYF

v_call: TRBV3-1/TRBV3-2
cdr3_length: 14
clone_size: .
j_call: TRBJ2-3
d_call: TRBD1
cdr3_nt: TGTGCCAGCAGCCCGACAGGGGGCACAGATACGCAGTATTTT
cdr3_aa: CASSPTGGTDTQYF

v_call: TRBV15
cdr3_length: 15
clone_size: few
j_call: TRBJ2-3
d_call: .
cdr3_nt: TGTGCCACCAGCAGTGGACAGGGCGGGGGAGATACGCAGTATTTT
cdr3_aa: CATSSGQGGGDTQYF

v_call: TRBV14
cdr3_length: 15
clone_size: .
j_call: TRBJ2-1
d_call: TRBD2
cdr3_nt: TGTGCCAGCAGCCCTTTAGCGGGAATTTGGAATGAGCAGTTCTTC
cdr3_aa: CASSPLAGIWNEQFF

v_call: TRBV27
cdr3_length: 14
clone_size: .
j_call: TRBJ2-1
d_call: TRBD2
cdr3_nt: TGTGCCAGCAGGAGGGGTAGCGGGAGCGATGAGCAGTTCTTC
cdr3_aa: CASRRGSGSDEQFF

v_call: TRBV29-1
cdr3_length: 15
clone_size: .
j_call: TRBJ2-5
d_call: .
cdr3_nt: TGCAGCGTTGAAGAGGCAGGGGACCTAATCCCTCCCCAGTACTTC
cdr3_aa: CSVEEAGDLIPPQYF

v_call: TRBV9
cdr3_length: 13
clone_size: .
j_call: TRBJ2-7
d_call: .
cdr3_nt: TGTGCCAGCAGCTCCGGGAGCACCCACGAGCAGTACTTC
cdr3_aa: CASSSGSTHEQYF

v_call: TRBV7-8
cdr3_length: 15
clone_size: .
j_call: TRBJ2-2
d_call: TRBD1
cdr3_nt: TGTGCCAGCAGTCCGGAGAGGGGGCTGACCGGGGAGCTGTTTTTT
cdr3_aa: CASSPERGLTGELFF

v_call: TRBV7-2
cdr3_length: 18
clone_size: .
j_call: TRBJ2-1
d_call: TRBD2
cdr3_nt: TGTGCCAGCAGCTTAGCTCGAGCGGGAGCCTTACTCTACAATGAGCAGTTCTTC
cdr3_aa: CASSLARAGALLYNEQFF

v_call: TRBV28
cdr3_length: 14
clone_size: .
j_call: TRBJ2-1
d_call: TRBD2
cdr3_nt: TGTGCCAGCAGTGAGCGGGGAAGCTACAATGAGCAGTTCTTC
cdr3_aa: CASSERGSYNEQFF

v_call: TRBV6-4
cdr3_length: 17
clone_size: .
j_call: TRBJ2-1
d_call: .
cdr3_nt: TGTGCCAGCAGTGACTCATCACGCCCGGGCAGGGTCTCTGAGCAGTTCTTC
cdr3_aa: CASSDSSRPGRVSEQFF

v_call: TRBV25-1
cdr3_length: 16
clone_size: .
j_call: TRBJ1-2
d_call: .
cdr3_nt: TGTGCCAGCAGTGACAAAGAACTGGGAGGGGGCTATGGCTACACCTTC
cdr3_aa: CASSDKELGGGYGYTF

v_call: TRBV11-2
cdr3_length: 19
clone_size: .
j_call: TRBJ2-1
d_call: .
cdr3_nt: TGTGCCAGCAGCTTACAATTACCGACACAAAGGACTCCCTACAATGAGCAGTTCTTC
cdr3_aa: CASSLQLPTQRTPYNEQFF

v_call: TRBV7-2
cdr3_length: 12
clone_size: .
j_call: TRBJ2-1
d_call: TRBD2
cdr3_nt: TGTGCCAGCAGCTTAATACTAGCGGTGCAGTTCTTC
cdr3_aa: CASSLILAVQFF

v_call: TRBV11-2
cdr3_length: 14
clone_size: .
j_call: TRBJ1-1
d_call: .
cdr3_nt: TGTGCCAGCAGCCCTGTTACGGGGAACACTGAAGCTTTCTTT
cdr3_aa: CASSPVTGNTEAFF

v_call: TRBV18
cdr3_length: 16
clone_size: .
j_call: TRBJ2-2
d_call: .
cdr3_nt: TGTGCCAGCTCAACCCCAGGGGCTTTGAACACCGGGGAGCTGTTTTTT
cdr3_aa: CASSTPGALNTGELFF

v_call: TRBV4-1
cdr3_length: 17
clone_size: .
j_call: TRBJ1-4
d_call: .
cdr3_nt: TGCGCCAGCAGCCAAGACCACCGGGGGGGGTTGGGTGAAAAACTGTTTTTT
cdr3_aa: CASSQDHRGGLGEKLFF

v_call: TRBV13
cdr3_length: 17
clone_size: .
j_call: TRBJ2-2
d_call: TRBD2
cdr3_nt: TGTGCCAGCAGCTTATACGGTGCGGGAGGAAACACCGGGGAGCTGTTTTTT
cdr3_aa: CASSLYGAGGNTGELFF

v_call: TRBV5-1
cdr3_length: 17
clone_size: few
j_call: TRBJ2-3
d_call: TRBD2
cdr3_nt: TGCGCCAGCAGCCATGGGACTAGCACAACGCGCACAGATACGCAGTATTTT
cdr3_aa: CASSHGTSTTRTDTQYF

v_call: TRBV4-1
cdr3_length: 15
clone_size: .
j_call: TRBJ2-7
d_call: TRBD1
cdr3_nt: TGCGCCAGCAGCCAATACGGACAGGGCCCCTACGAGCAGTACTTC
cdr3_aa: CASSQYGQGPYEQYF

v_call: TRBV7-7
cdr3_length: 16
clone_size: .
j_call: TRBJ2-2
d_call: TRBD1
cdr3_nt: TGTGCTAGCAGGGACGGGACAGGGGGCGCGACCGGGGAGCTGTTTTTT
cdr3_aa: CASRDGTGGATGELFF

v_call: TRBV19
cdr3_length: 14
clone_size: .
j_call: TRBJ1-1
d_call: .
cdr3_nt: TGTGCCAGTAGTATCCCCGGGGGGGTCACTGAAGCTTTCTTT
cdr3_aa: CASSIPGGVTEAFF

v_call: TRBV7-8
cdr3_length: 17
clone_size: .
j_call: TRBJ1-5
d_call: TRBD1
cdr3_nt: TGTGCCAGCAGCTCTAGCTACCTCGGGACAGGGGATCAGCCCCAGCATTTT
cdr3_aa: CASSSSYLGTGDQPQHF

v_call: TRBV19
cdr3_length: 19
clone_size: .
j_call: TRBJ1-1
d_call: .
cdr3_nt: TGTGCCAGTAGGACCGACTTTTTTACAGGGCAAGTCATGAACACTGAAGCTTTCTTT
cdr3_aa: CASRTDFFTGQVMNTEAFF

v_call: TRBV9
cdr3_length: 14
clone_size: .
j_call: TRBJ2-5
d_call: .
cdr3_nt: TGTGCCAGCAGCGTAGGACTCGCAGTCGAGACCCAGTACTTC
cdr3_aa: CASSVGLAVETQYF

v_call: TRBV14
cdr3_length: 16
clone_size: .
j_call: TRBJ1-1
d_call: .
cdr3_nt: TGTGCCAGCAGCCAAGATTCGGGGGGATTGAACACTGAAGCTTTCTTT
cdr3_aa: CASSQDSGGLNTEAFF

v_call: TRBV11-3
cdr3_length: 12
clone_size: .
j_call: TRBJ2-3
d_call: .
cdr3_nt: TGTGCCAGCAGCTCCCCCTACGGGGCGCAGTATTTT
cdr3_aa: CASSSPYGAQYF

v_call: TRBV6-1
cdr3_length: 14
clone_size: .
j_call: TRBJ1-2
d_call: .
cdr3_nt: TGTGCCAGCAGTGAAGAGGTGACAAGTTATGGCTACACCTTC
cdr3_aa: CASSEEVTSYGYTF

v_call: TRBV27
cdr3_length: 14
clone_size: .
j_call: TRBJ1-5
d_call: TRBD1
cdr3_nt: TGTGCCAGCAGTTGGGACAGAGAGTATCAGCCCCAGCATTTT
cdr3_aa: CASSWDREYQPQHF

v_call: TRBV7-9
cdr3_length: 15
clone_size: .
j_call: TRBJ2-3
d_call: TRBD2
cdr3_nt: TGTGCCAGCGCATTTCTAGCGGGAGACACAGATACGCAGTATTTT
cdr3_aa: CASAFLAGDTDTQYF

v_call: TRBV18
cdr3_length: 15
clone_size: .
j_call: TRBJ2-7
d_call: TRBD2
cdr3_nt: TGTGCCAGCTCACCTACCCTAGCGGGGAAATACGAGCAGTACTTC
cdr3_aa: CASSPTLAGKYEQYF

v_call: TRBV27
cdr3_length: 14
clone_size: .
j_call: TRBJ2-5
d_call: TRBD1
cdr3_nt: TGTGCCAGCAGACAGACAGGGGTAGGGGAGACCCAGTACTTC
cdr3_aa: CASRQTGVGETQYF

v_call: TRBV10-1
cdr3_length: 12
clone_size: .
j_call: TRBJ2-4
d_call: .
cdr3_nt: TGCGCCAGCAGTGGCAGGGGAGACATTCAGTACTTC
cdr3_aa: CASSGRGDIQYF

v_call: TRBV29-1
cdr3_length: 12
clone_size: .
j_call: TRBJ1-2
d_call: .
cdr3_nt: TGCAGCGCCCCGGACAGCAACTATGGCTACACCTTC
cdr3_aa: CSAPDSNYGYTF

v_call: TRBV5-4
cdr3_length: 15
clone_size: few
j_call: TRBJ1-6
d_call: .
cdr3_nt: TGTGCCAGCAGCTTGCCAGGGCCAGTTAATTCACCCCTCCACTTT
cdr3_aa: CASSLPGPVNSPLHF

v_call: TRBV5-1
cdr3_length: 16
clone_size: .
j_call: TRBJ1-5
d_call: .
cdr3_nt: TGCGCCAGCAGCTTGGTTCCAGGGATATTAAATCAGCCCCAGCATTTT
cdr3_aa: CASSLVPGILNQPQHF

v_call: TRBV3-1/TRBV3-2
cdr3_length: 17
clone_size: .
j_call: TRBJ1-4
d_call: TRBD1
cdr3_nt: TGTGCCAGCAGCCAAGATAGGGGGACAGGGGTTAATGAAAAACTGTTTTTT
cdr3_aa: CASSQDRGTGVNEKLFF

v_call: TRBV27
cdr3_length: 15
clone_size: .
j_call: TRBJ2-7
d_call: .
cdr3_nt: TGTGCCAGCAGTCCCACCCCCCAGAATGTCCACGAGCAGTACTTC
cdr3_aa: CASSPTPQNVHEQYF

v_call: TRBV7-2
cdr3_length: 14
clone_size: .
j_call: TRBJ2-1
d_call: .
cdr3_nt: TGTGCCAGCAGCTTAGACCCTCAGCGCGATGAGCAGTTCTTC
cdr3_aa: CASSLDPQRDEQFF